One sample yielded the 25 T cell receptor beta chains listed below, sequenced in a study of Ad26.COV2.S vaccination and SARS-CoV-2 variants. Some clones are missing from TCRdb's copy, which holds only in-frame ones; the method was immunoSEQ multiplex PCR. The sample consists of about 500,000 clones, 89% of them appearing once. Specified treatment: approximately 18 received Ad26.COV2.S at low or high dose, single or two shots; 5 received placebo; per-sample allocation not given. Day 63 after the first injection of vaccine or placebo was the sampling time. Specimen: peripheral blood, collected in a trial of Ad26.COV2.S vaccine versus placebo. All receptors come from a person aged 18 to 65 who received the Ad26.COV2.S COVID-19 vaccine or a placebo.

Notes on this clone: Additional DNA sequences in this sample encode the identical CDR3. The rearrangement uses TRBV6-4 and TRBJ2-2; D call uncertain. CDR1 and CDR2 (germline): MRHNA, SNTAGT. Trimming took off 3 bases at V and 1 base at J, with 3 bases between the two ends. CDR3 length equals 13 residues. CDR3 region: CASSDLNTGELFF. The CDR3 DNA is TGTGCCAGCAGTGATCTGAACACCGGGGAGCTGTTTTTT.

The V call is TRBV5-1, the J call TRBJ1-4; 11 positions match TRBD1. The germline V gene encodes CDR1 SGHRS and CDR2 YFSETQ. The ends lost 4 bases at V and 3 bases at J; junction bases unmatched: 5. This CDR3 has 16 residues. This CDR3 reads CASSRGTGGSNEKLFF. CDR3 sequence (DNA): TGCGCCAGCAGCCGCGGGACAGGGGGATCTAATGAAAAACTGTTTTTT.

The chain combines TRBV9 with TRBJ2-1; D is undetermined. The CDR3 runs 13 residues. Per the germline V gene, CDR1 is SGDLS and CDR2 is YYNGEE. V lost 3 bases to trimming and J lost 0 bases, with 4 bases between them. CDR3 residues: CASSGLSYNEQFF. Written as DNA, the CDR3 is TGTGCCAGCAGCGGGCTCTCCTACAATGAGCAGTTCTTC.

The rearrangement joins TRBV5-1 to TRBJ2-3; D call uncertain. This CDR3 contains 13 residues. Germline CDR1 SGHRS, CDR2 YFSETQ. V lost 4 bases and J lost 2, with 8 bases in between. CDR3 DNA: TGCGCCAGCAGCGTCGAATACACAGATACGCAGTATTTT. Translation: CASSVEYTDTQYF.

The chain links TRBV5-1 to TRBJ1-2; weak D call: TRBD1 (6 bases). Germline V lookup: CDR1 SGHRS, CDR2 YFSETQ. V was pared by 0 bases and J by 7 bases, with 10 bases between. The CDR3 runs 13 residues. DNA of the CDR3: TGCGCCAGCAGCTTGGAATACAGGGCTGGCTACACCTTC. Protein product: CASSLEYRAGYTF.

The count of this clone is one. The rearrangement links TRBV30 to TRBJ2-1, with TRBD2 as a possible D gene (7 bases). In germline, CDR1 is GTSNPN, CDR2 SVGIG (reference sequence). CDR3 length: 15 residues. V lost 4 bases and J lost 1, with 14 bases in between. CDR3 protein: CAWTPGEGSYNEQFF. Written as DNA, the CDR3 is TGTGCCTGGACCCCAGGGGAGGGGTCCTACAATGAGCAGTTCTTC.

J is TRBJ2-5 and V is TRBV18; no clear D gene. The germline V and J ends were trimmed by 6 bases and 5 bases, with 7 bases remaining between them. CDR1 is KGHSH, CDR2 LQKENI, per germline. This CDR3 is built from 11 residues. This chain's CDR3 is CASSGWETQYF. The CDR3 DNA reads as TGTGCCAGCTCTGGATGGGAGACCCAGTACTTC.

The rearrangement joins TRBV29-1 to TRBJ2-2, with D unresolved. V lost 2 bases to trimming and J lost 0 bases, with 4 bases between them. This CDR3 is built from 13 residues. Germline CDR1 is SQVTM and CDR2 is ANQGSEA. CDR3 protein: CSVELANTGELFF. CDR3 nucleotides: TGCAGCGTTGAACTCGCGAACACCGGGGAGCTGTTTTTT.

This clone came up once. This chain joins TRBV30 and TRBJ2-5; D may be TRBD2 (7 bases). The length of the CDR3 is 16 residues. Germline CDR1 is GTSNPN and CDR2 is SVGIG (reference sequence). Deletions cut 2 bases from V and 2 bases from J, with 18 bases between. CDR3 amino acids: CAWSSGTPVSQETQYF. In DNA form, the CDR3 reads TGTGCCTGGAGTAGCGGGACACCGGTTTCTCAAGAGACCCAGTACTTC.

The rearrangement links TRBV6-5 to TRBJ1-1; D gene unclear. The CDR3 has 14 amino acids. The V and J ends lost 1 base and 1 base respectively, with 7 bases between them. CDR1 is MNHEY and CDR2 is SVGAGI in the germline V gene. The CDR3 reads CASSYFAQNTEAFF. The CDR3 bases are TGTGCCAGCAGTTACTTCGCCCAGAACACTGAAGCTTTCTTT.

The chain uses TRBV6-6 and TRBJ1-2; 7 positions match TRBD1. V gave up 4 bases and J gave up 2 bases; unmatched junction bases: 10. The CDR3 spans 16 residues. Germline CDR1 reads MNHNY; CDR2 reads SVGAGI (reference sequence). CDR3 sequence (DNA): TGTGCCAGCAGTTCCCAGGGGGAGGAGCAAAACTATGGCTACACCTTC. Its translation: CASSSQGEEQNYGYTF.

The chain has TRBV4-1 and TRBJ2-1; 8 positions match TRBD1. CDR1 and CDR2 from the germline V gene are MGHRA and YSYEKL. V lost 3 bases and J lost 8; bases outside the gene matches: 6. The CDR3 is 14 amino acids. The CDR3 bases are TGCGCCAGCAGCCAGAACAGGGGGATCTATGAGCAGTTCTTC. This encodes CASSQNRGIYEQFF.

This rearrangement joins TRBV3-1 (or the pseudogene TRBV3-2) to TRBJ2-2, with unresolved D. CDR1 LGHDT and CDR2 YNNKEL come from the germline V gene (reference sequence). V gave up 1 base and J gave up 5 bases, with 8 bases separating them. The CDR3 is made up of 14 amino acids. This CDR3 reads CASSQVELTGELFF. The CDR3, as DNA: TGTGCCAGCAGCCAAGTCGAACTGACCGGGGAGCTGTTTTTT.

The chain recombines TRBV7-3 with TRBJ2-3; 7 bases are a match to TRBD2. Germline trimming cut 0 bases from V and 2 bases from J; bases unmatched to any gene: 2. Germline lookup yields CDR1 SGHTA and CDR2 FQGTGA. This CDR3 spans 15 amino acids. The CDR3, as DNA: TGTGCCAGCAGCTTAACGACTAGCTTCACAGATACGCAGTATTTT. It is translated as CASSLTTSFTDTQYF. Using reference TRBV7-3 and TRBJ2-3 for the parts outside the CDR3, the full variable domain is GAGVSQTPSNKVTEKGKYVELRCDPISGHTALYWYRQSLGQGPEFLIYFQGTGAADDSGLPNDRFFAVRPEGSVSTLKIQRTERGDSAVYLCASSLTTSFTDTQYFGPGTRLTVL.

This clone turned up a few times. The J gene is TRBJ1-3, the V gene TRBV9; 7 bases align to TRBD1. Germline V gene lookup returns CDR1 SGDLS and CDR2 YYNGEE. V gave up 4 bases and J gave up 4 bases; unmatched junction bases: 8. CDR3 length: 15 residues. The CDR3: CASSPTGDRGNTIYF. In DNA, the CDR3 is TGTGCCAGCAGCCCCACGGGGGACAGAGGAAACACCATATATTTT.

This sequence joins TRBV18 and TRBJ1-4, with D unresolved. Germline CDR1 KGHSH, CDR2 LQKENI. The CDR3 runs to 16 residues. V lost 4 bases to trimming and J lost 3 bases, with 15 bases between them. In DNA, the CDR3 is TGTGCCAGCTCACATGGAGGCGGTGAGGCTAATGAAAAACTGTTTTTT. This sequence encodes CASSHGGGEANEKLFF.

The chain links TRBV28 to TRBJ2-7; D is unclear. This CDR3 is built from 12 residues. Germline values: CDR1 MDHEN, CDR2 SYDVKM. Trimming took off 2 bases at V and 4 bases at J, with 6 bases between the two ends. For the CDR3, the DNA is TGTGCCAGCAGTTTAGGGTATTACGAGCAGTACTTC. It encodes CASSLGYYEQYF.

Points on this clone: The sample has other DNA sequences that encode this CDR3 too. V gene TRBV9 combines with J gene TRBJ1-1; D uncertain. Germline V gives CDR1 SGDLS, CDR2 YYNGEE. The CDR3 is 13 amino acids. The germline V and J ends were trimmed by 0 bases and 1 base, with 4 bases remaining between them. The CDR3 coding sequence is TGTGCCAGCAGCGTAGTGCAGAACACTGAAGCTTTCTTT. Its protein product is CASSVVQNTEAFF.

The chain links TRBV7-9 to TRBJ2-7, with D possibly being TRBD2 (5 bases). The length of the CDR3 is 13 residues. The germline V gene has CDR1 SEHNR and CDR2 FQNEAQ (reference sequence). Trimming removed 4 bases at V and 7 bases at J, with 14 bases between. The CDR3 spells CASSSSGYKEQYF. Written as DNA, the CDR3 is TGTGCCAGCAGCTCCTCGGGATACAAGGAGCAGTACTTC.

The V gene is TRBV6-2 or TRBV6-3, the J gene TRBJ1-6; D perhaps matches TRBD1 (5 bases). CDR3 length: 15 amino acids. The V and J ends lost 5 bases and 5 bases respectively, with 13 bases between them. Germline CDR1 and CDR2: MNHEY and SVGEGT. The CDR3 spells CASSKMGRNNSPLHF. The CDR3 DNA sequence: TGTGCCAGCAGTAAGATGGGACGGAATAATTCACCCCTCCACTTT.

The rearrangement uses TRBV7-9 and TRBJ2-3, with D uncertain. V lost 4 bases and J 4 bases, leaving 12 bases between the germline ends. The length of the CDR3 is 14 residues. Germline-derived CDR1 and CDR2 are SEHNR and FQNEAQ (reference sequence). The CDR3 bases are TGTGCCAGCAGCTACCAAACTACCTCAGATACGCAGTATTTT. It translates to CASSYQTTSDTQYF.

The V call is TRBV5-1, the J call TRBJ1-2; D may be TRBD1 (5 bases). The CDR3 length is 16 residues. V was trimmed by 4 bases and J by 2 bases, leaving 18 bases between them. Germline lookup yields CDR1 SGHRS and CDR2 YFSETQ. The CDR3 region has the DNA TGCGCCAGCAGCCCGACCACCGGGACGGAGAACTATGGCTACACCTTC. It translates to CASSPTTGTENYGYTF.

The chain employs TRBV19 and TRBJ2-7; no clear D. The germline V gene encodes CDR1 LNHDA and CDR2 SQIVND (reference sequence). Trimming cost V 6 bases and J 3 bases, with 18 bases left between them. The CDR3 sequence is 15 residues long. CDR3 amino acids: CASRLAPRVVYEQYF. CDR3 DNA sequence: TGTGCCAGTAGGTTGGCCCCCCGAGTCGTCTACGAGCAGTACTTC.

This chain uses TRBV19 with TRBJ1-2, with D tentatively TRBD1 (6 bases). This CDR3 contains 19 residues. V was pared by 6 bases and J by 0 bases, with 26 bases between. Per the germline V gene, CDR1 is LNHDA and CDR2 is SQIVND (reference sequence). The CDR3, as DNA: TGTGCCAGTAGCCGACTACCGGGACATAACGTAAAAGCTAACTATGGCTACACCTTC. It codes for CASSRLPGHNVKANYGYTF.

V and J are TRBV2 and TRBJ1-4; maybe TRBD1 (5 bases). The germline V and J ends were trimmed by 6 bases and 5 bases, with 10 bases remaining between them. CDR1 SNHLY and CDR2 FYNNEI come from the germline V gene. The CDR3 has 13 residues. The CDR3 DNA sequence: TGTGCCAGCAGGAGTCAGGGAAATGAAAAACTGTTTTTT. This sequence encodes CASRSQGNEKLFF.